The clone carrying this T cell receptor beta chain has more than one count but fewer than ten. The antigen is undetermined. A read error may account for a junction end that differs from germline. TCRdb itself ran the RT-PCR reads through MiXCR, one entry per CDR3 protein. The sample shows about 190,000 distinct CDR3 sequences, about 15% of them seen only once. The CDR3 loop spans 14 amino acids. Germline CDR1 is SSHAT and CDR2 is FNYEAQ (reference sequence). The sample originates from a study of response to subunit inactivated influenza vaccine. General study points: Researchers suggested that each seasonal influenza vaccination recruits few new T cells.

The TCR comes from a man aged 45-65 years who received an inactivated influenza vaccine. The specimen comprised CD8+ T cells sorted from PBMCs, sampled roughly 5 days after vaccination. V usage is TRBV7-7 and J usage is TRBJ2-5; either TRBD1 or TRBD2 may fit D (5 bases each). The CDR3 sequence: CASSSDLGEETQYF. CDR3 DNA sequence: TGTGCTAGCAGCTCTGACCTAGGGGAGGAGACCCAGTACTTC.